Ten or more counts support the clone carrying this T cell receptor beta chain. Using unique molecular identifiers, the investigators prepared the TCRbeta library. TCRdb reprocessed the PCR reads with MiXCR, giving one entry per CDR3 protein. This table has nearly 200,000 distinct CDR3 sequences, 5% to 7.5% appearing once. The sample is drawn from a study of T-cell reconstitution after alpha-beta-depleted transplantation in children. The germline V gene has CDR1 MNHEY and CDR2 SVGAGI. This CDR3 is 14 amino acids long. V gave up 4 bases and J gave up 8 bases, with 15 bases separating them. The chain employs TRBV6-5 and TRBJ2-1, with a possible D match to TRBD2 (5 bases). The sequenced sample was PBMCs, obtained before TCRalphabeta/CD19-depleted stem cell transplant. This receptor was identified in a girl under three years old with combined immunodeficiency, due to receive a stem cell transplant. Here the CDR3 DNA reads TGTGCCAGCAGTTGGGAGCGAGAGAGGGATGAGCAGTTCTTC. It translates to CASSWERERDEQFF.